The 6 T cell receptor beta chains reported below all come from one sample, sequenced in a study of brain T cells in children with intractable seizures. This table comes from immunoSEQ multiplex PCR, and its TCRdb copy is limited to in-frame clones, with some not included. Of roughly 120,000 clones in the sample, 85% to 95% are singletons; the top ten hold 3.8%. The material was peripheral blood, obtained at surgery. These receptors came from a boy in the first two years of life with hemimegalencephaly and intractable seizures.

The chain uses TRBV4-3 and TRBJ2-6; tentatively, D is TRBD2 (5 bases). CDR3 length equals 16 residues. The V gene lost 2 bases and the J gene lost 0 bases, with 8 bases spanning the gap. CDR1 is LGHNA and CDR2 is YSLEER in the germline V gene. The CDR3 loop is CASSQWRASGANVLTF. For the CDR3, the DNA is TGCGCCAGCAGCCAATGGCGGGCCTCTGGGGCCAACGTCCTGACTTTC.

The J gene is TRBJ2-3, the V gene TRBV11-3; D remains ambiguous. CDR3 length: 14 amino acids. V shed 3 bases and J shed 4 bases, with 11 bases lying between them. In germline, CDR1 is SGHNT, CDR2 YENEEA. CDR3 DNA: TGTGCCAGCAGCTTGGCTCGCGAGGCAGATACGCAGTATTTT. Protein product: CASSLAREADTQYF.

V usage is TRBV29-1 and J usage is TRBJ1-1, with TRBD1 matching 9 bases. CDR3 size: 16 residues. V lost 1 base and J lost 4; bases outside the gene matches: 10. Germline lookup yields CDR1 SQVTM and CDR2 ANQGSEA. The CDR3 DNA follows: TGCAGCGTTGAAGGCCACCCTACAGGGGGCCTCACTGAAGCTTTCTTT. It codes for CSVEGHPTGGLTEAFF.

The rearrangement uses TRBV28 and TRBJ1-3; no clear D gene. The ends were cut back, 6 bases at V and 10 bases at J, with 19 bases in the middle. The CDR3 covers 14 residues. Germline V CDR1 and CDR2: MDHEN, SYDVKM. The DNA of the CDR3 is TGTGCCAGCAGCCCGAACCCAACAGTGGGGACCATATATTTT. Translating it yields CASSPNPTVGTIYF.

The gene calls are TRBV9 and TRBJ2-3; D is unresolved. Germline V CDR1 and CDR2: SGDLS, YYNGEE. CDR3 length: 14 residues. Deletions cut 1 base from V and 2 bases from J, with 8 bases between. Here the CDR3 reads CASSVSHFTDTQYF. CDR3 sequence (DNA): TGTGCCAGCAGCGTAAGCCACTTCACAGATACGCAGTATTTT.

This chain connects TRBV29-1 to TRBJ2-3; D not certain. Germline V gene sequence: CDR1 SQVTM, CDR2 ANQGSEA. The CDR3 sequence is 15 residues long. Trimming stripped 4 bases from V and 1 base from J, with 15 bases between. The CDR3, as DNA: TGCAGCGTTGGTCCGGCTACCTTAGGCACAGATACGCAGTATTTT. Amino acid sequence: CSVGPATLGTDTQYF.